This T cell receptor (beta chain) originates from a study of blood T cells in healthy people across ages. Study information: Template switching caught about one barcoded beta molecule for each two T cells.

This clonotype turned up a few times. The CDR3 length is 12 residues. V lost 0 bases and J lost 8, with 7 bases in between. Germline V lookup: CDR1 DFQATT, CDR2 SNEGSKA (reference sequence). PCR was performed a second time for roughly 7 to 12 cycles using a sample-barcoded 5' primer and a J-beta primer mix. Every sample produced at least 3 million CDR3-containing paired-end reads. TCRdb recomputed calls from the 5' RACE reads with MiXCR, one row per CDR3 protein. The data hold approximately 900,000 distinct CDR3 sequences, with 25% to 35% observed a single time. The same sample was also used in a study of T cells of mothers and their children. That work contributes: The entire RNA extract went into cDNA synthesis at about 1.5 ug per 15 ul. Whether pairs are related or unrelated, thymic selection shapes their TCR recombination output in much the same way.

Sequenced: blood. This chain links TRBV20-1 with TRBJ1-4; no firm D call. The TCR comes from a woman aged 40 to 50 in good health. The DNA for the CDR3 is TGCAGTGCTAGAGATCGAGTCGAAAAACTGTTTTTT. This translates into CSARDRVEKLFF.